A selection of T cell receptor beta chains follows, all from one sample in a study of blood T cell repertoires in COVID-19. The data were produced by immunoSEQ multiplex PCR, yet TCRdb's version contains in-frame clones alone and is incomplete. The sample lists under 55,000 clones; around three quarters were seen once. The sequenced sample consisted of peripheral blood. The receptors stem from a man between 65 and 85 years old with acute or convalescent COVID-19. The CDR3 runs from the conserved cysteine through the conserved F or W. Fields, in order: clone size, D gene, CDR3 length, J gene, V gene, CDR3 protein, CDR3 DNA. The D gene is left open where the match is weak. Size is stated for part of the rows, as once, few or many counts, or as a class when the clone is expanded.

>.|TRBD2|15|TRBJ2-3|TRBV27
CASSPGLAGADTQYF
TGTGCCAGCAGCCCGGGACTAGCGGGAGCGGATACGCAGTATTTT
>few|.|14|TRBJ2-3|TRBV4-2
CASSQGLGLDTQYF
TGTGCCAGCAGCCAAGGGTTGGGACTAGATACGCAGTATTTT
>.|.|13|TRBJ2-5|TRBV5-6
CASSFERGETQYF
TGTGCCAGCAGCTTTGAGAGAGGAGAGACCCAGTACTTC
>.|.|14|TRBJ2-6|TRBV18
CASSEGLGANVLTF
TGTGCCAGCTCAGAGGGACTTGGGGCCAACGTCCTGACTTTC
>.|TRBD2|16|TRBJ2-7|TRBV19
CASSIKASGTSYEQYF
TGTGCCAGTAGTATCAAAGCTAGCGGGACCTCCTACGAGCAGTACTTC
>.|.|13|TRBJ1-2|TRBV30
CAWSLQATHGYTF
TGTGCCTGGAGTTTGCAGGCGACGCATGGCTACACCTTC
>.|.|13|TRBJ1-1|TRBV7-2
CASKGDLNTEAFF
TGTGCCAGCAAGGGGGATCTAAACACTGAAGCTTTCTTT
>.|TRBD1|14|TRBJ1-1|TRBV6-5
CASTFYTGGTEAFF
TGTGCCAGCACCTTTTATACAGGGGGCACTGAAGCTTTCTTT
>once|TRBD2|13|TRBJ2-1|TRBV29-1
CSVAGRSYNEQFF
TGCAGCGTTGCCGGGAGGTCCTACAATGAGCAGTTCTTC
>.|TRBD2|15|TRBJ2-3|TRBV4-2
CASSLGLAGGDTQYF
TGTGCCAGCAGCCTCGGACTAGCGGGGGGAGATACGCAGTATTTT
>.|TRBD1|15|TRBJ2-7|TRBV7-2
CASSAGQGVTYEQYF
TGTGCCAGCAGCGCGGGACAGGGGGTAACCTACGAGCAGTACTTC